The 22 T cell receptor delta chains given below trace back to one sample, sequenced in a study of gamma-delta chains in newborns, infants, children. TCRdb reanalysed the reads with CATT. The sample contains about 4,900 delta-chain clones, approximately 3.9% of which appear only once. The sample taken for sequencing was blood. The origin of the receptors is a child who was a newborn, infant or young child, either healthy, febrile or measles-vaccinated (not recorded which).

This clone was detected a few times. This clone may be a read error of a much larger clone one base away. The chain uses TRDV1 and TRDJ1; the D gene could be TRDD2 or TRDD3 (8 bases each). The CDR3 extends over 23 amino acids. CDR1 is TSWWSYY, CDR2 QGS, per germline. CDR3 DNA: TGTGCTCTTGGGGAACTGGATCGGGGGGACCTTCCTATCTACTGGGGGGGCACCGATCAACTCATCTTT. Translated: CALGELDRGDLPIYWGGTDQLIF.

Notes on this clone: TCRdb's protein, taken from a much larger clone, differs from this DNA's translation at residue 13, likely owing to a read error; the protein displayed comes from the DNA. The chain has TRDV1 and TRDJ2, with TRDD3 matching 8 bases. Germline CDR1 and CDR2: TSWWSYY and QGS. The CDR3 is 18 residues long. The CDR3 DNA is TGTGCTCTTGGGGTCCAACTGGGGGTTAACATTTTGATAGCACAACTCTTCTTT. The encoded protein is CALGVQLGVNILIAQLFF.

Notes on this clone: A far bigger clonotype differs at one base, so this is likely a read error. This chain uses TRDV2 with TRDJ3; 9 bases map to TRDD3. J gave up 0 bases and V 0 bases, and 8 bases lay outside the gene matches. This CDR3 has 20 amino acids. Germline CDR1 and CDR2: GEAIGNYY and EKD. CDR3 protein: CACDTGRLGESSWDTRQMFF. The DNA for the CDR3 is TGTGCCTGTGACACCGGCAGACTGGGGGAGAGCTCCTGGGACACCCGACAGATGTTTTTC.

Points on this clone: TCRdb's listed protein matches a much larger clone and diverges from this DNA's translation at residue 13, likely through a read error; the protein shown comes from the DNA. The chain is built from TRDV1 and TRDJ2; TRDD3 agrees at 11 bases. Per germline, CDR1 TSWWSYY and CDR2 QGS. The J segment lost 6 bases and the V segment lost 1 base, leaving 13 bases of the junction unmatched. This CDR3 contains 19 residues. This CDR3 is CALGEQRYVLGDMPAQLFF. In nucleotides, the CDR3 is TGTGCTCTTGGGGAACAAAGGTATGTACTGGGGGATATGCCAGCACAACTCTTCTTT.

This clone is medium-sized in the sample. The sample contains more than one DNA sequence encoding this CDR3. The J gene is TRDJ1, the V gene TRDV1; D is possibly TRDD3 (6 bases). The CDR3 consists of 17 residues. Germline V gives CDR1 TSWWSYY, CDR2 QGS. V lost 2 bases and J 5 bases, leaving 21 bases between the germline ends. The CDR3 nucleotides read TGTGCTCTTGGGGAAATCCCCCTACCTGGGGAAGGGGATAAACTCATCTTT. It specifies CALGEIPLPGEGDKLIF.

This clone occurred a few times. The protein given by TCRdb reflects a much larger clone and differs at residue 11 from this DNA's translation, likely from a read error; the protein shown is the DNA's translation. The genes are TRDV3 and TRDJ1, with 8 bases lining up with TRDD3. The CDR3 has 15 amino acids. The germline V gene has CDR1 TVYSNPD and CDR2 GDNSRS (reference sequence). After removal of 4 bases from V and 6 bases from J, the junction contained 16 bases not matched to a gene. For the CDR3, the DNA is TGTGCCTACTGCGACCCGGGGGATAGGTCCTATAAACTCATCTTT. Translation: CAYCDPGDRSYKLIF.

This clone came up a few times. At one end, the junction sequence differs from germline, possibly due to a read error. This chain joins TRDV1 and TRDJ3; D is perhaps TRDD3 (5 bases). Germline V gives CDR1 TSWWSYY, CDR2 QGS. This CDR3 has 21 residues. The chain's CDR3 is CALGELDSSRTSSWDTRQVFF. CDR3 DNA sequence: TGTGCCCTTGGGGAACTAGACTCCTCGAGGACCAGCTCCTGGGACACCCGACAGGTGTTTTTC.

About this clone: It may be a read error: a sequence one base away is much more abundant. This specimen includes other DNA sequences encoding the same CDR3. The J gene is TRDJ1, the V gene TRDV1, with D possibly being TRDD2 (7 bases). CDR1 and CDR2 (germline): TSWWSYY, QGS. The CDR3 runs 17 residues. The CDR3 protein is CALGVLPGDRYTDKLIF. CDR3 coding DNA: TGTGCTCTCGGGGTCCTTCCTGGGGATCGGTACACCGATAAACTCATCTTT.

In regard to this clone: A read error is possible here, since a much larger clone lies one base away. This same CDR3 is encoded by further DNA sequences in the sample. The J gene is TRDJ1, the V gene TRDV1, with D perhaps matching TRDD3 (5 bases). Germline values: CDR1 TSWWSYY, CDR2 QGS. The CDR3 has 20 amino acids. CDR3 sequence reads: CALGELPKEEGVPYTDKLIF. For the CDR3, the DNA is TGCGCTCTTGGGGAACTCCCTAAAGAAGAGGGGGTCCCGTACACCGATAAACTCATCTTT.

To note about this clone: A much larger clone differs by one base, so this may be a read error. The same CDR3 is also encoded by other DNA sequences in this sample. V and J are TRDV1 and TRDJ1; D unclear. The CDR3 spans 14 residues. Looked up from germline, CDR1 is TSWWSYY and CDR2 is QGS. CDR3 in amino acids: CALGEPSFTDKLIF. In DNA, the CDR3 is TGTGCTCTTGGGGAACCCAGCTTCACCGATAAACTTATCTTT.

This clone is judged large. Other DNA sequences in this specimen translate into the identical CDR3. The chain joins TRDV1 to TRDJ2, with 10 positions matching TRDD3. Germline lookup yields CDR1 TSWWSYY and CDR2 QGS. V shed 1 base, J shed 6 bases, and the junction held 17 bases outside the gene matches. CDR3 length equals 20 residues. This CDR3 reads CALGERGRVITGGSAAQLFF. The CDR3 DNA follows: TGTGCTCTTGGGGAACGGGGGAGGGTAATTACTGGGGGATCTGCAGCACAACTCTTCTTT.

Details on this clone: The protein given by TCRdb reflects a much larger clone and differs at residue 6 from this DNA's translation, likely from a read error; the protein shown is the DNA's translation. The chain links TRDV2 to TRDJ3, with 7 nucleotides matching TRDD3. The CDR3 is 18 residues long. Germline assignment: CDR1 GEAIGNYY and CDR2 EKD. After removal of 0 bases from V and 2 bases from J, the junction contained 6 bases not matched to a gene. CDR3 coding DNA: TGTGCCTGTGACACCGAGGGATACCGGACCTGGGACACCCGACAGATGTTTTTC. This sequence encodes CACDTEGYRTWDTRQMFF.

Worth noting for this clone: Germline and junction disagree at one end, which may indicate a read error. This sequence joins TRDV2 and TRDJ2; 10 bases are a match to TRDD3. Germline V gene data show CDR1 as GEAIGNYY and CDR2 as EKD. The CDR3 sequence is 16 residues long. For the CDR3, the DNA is TGTGCCTGTGACGTACCGGGGGATACGCGGACAGCACAGCTCTTCTTT. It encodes CACDVPGDTRTAQLFF.

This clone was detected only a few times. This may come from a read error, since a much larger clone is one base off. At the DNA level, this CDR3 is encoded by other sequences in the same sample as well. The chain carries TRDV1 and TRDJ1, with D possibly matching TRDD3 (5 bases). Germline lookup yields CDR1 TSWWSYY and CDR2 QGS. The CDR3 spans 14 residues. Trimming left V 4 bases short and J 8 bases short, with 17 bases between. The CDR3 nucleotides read TGTGCTCTTGGGGTACCTCCCGGTGGGGACAAACTCATCTTT. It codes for CALGVPPGGDKLIF.

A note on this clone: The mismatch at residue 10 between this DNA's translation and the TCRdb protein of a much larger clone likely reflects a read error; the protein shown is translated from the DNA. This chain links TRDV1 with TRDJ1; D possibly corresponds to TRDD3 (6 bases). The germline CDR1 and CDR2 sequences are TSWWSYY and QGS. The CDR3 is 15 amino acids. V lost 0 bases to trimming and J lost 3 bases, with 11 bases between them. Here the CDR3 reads CALGELVLGADKLIF. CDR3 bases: TGTGCTCTTGGGGAACTGGTACTGGGCGCCGATAAACTCATCTTT.

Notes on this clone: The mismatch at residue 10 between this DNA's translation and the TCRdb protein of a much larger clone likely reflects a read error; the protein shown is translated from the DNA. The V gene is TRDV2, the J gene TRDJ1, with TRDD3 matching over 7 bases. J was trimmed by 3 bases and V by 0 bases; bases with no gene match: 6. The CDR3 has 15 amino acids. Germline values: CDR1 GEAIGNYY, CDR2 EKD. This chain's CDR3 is CACDTGGWYADKLIF. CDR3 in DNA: TGTGCCTGTGACACCGGGGGATGGTACGCCGATAAACTCATCTTT.

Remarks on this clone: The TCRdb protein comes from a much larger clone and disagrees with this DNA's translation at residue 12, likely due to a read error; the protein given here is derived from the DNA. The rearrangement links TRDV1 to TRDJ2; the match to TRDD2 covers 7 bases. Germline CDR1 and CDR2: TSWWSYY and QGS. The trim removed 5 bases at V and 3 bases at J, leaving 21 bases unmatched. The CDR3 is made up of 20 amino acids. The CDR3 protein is CALGNPIPTKGGTLTAQLFF. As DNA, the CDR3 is TGTGCTCTTGGGAACCCGATTCCTACAAAGGGGGGTACGCTGACAGCACAACTCTTCTTT.

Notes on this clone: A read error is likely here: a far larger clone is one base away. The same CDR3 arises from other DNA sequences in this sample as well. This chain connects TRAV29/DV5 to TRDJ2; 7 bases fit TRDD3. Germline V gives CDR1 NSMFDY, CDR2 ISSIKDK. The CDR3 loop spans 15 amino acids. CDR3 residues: CAASILGELTAQLFF. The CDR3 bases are TGTGCAGCATCAATATTGGGGGAGCTGACAGCACAACTCTTCTTC. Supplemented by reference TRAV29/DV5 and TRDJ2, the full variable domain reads DQQVKQNSPSLSVQEGRISILNCDYTNSMFDYFLWYKKYPAEGPTFLISISSIKDKNEDGRFTVFLNKSAKHLSLHIVPSQPGDSAVYFCAASILGELTAQLFFGKGTQLIVEP.

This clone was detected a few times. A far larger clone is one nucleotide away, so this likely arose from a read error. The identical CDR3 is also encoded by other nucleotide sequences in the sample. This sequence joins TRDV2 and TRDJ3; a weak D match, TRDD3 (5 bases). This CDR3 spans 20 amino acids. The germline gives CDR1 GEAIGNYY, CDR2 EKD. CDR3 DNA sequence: TGTGCCTGTGACACCGTCAAGGAGGGGCAAAGCTCCTGGGACACCCGCCAGATGTTTTTC. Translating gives CACDTVKEGQSSWDTRQMFF.

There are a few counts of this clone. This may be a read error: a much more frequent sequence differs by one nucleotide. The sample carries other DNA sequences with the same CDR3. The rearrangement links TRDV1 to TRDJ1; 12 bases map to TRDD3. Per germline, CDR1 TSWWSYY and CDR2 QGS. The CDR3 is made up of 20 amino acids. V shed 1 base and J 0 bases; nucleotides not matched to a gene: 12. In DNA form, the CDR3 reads TGTGCTCTTGGGGAACGATATCTTCCTACTGGGGGATACTACACCGATAAACTCATCTTT. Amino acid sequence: CALGERYLPTGGYYTDKLIF.

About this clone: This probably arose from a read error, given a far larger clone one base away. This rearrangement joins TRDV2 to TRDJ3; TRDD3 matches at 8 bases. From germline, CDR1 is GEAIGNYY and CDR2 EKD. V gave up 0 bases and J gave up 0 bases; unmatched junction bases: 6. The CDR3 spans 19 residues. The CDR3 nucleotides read TGTGCCTGTGACACCGTACTGGGGGGTAGCTCCTGGGACACCCGACAGATGTTTTTC. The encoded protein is CACDTVLGGSSWDTRQMFF.

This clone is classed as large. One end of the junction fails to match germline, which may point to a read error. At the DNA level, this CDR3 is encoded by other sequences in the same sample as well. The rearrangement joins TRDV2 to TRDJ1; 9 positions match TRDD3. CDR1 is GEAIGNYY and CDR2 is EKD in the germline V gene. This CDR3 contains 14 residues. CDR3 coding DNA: TGTGCCTGTGAGAGACTGGGGGACACCGATAAACCCATCTTT. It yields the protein CACERLGDTDKPIF.